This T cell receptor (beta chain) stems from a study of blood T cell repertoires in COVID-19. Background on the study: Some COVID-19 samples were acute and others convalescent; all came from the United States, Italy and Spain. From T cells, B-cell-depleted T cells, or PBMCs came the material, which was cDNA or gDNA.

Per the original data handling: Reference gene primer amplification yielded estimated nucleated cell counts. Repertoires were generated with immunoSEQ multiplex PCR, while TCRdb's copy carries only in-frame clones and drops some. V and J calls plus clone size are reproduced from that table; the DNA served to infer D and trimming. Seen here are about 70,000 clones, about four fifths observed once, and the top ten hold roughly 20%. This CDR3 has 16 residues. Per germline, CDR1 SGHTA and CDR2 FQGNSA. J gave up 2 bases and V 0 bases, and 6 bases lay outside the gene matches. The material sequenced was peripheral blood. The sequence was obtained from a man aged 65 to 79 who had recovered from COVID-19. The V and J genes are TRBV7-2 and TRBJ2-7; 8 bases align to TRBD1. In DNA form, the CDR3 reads TGTGCCAGCAGCTTAGCAGGGACCAGGGGGCCCTACGAGCAGTACTTC. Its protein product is CASSLAGTRGPYEQYF.